This T cell receptor (beta chain) was captured by sequencing in a study of blood T cell repertoires in COVID-19 (dated by TCRdb to the early 2020s). Broadly, across the study: Collaborator samples came from the United States, Italy and Spain and covered acute and convalescent phases of COVID-19. A freely available public database, intended as a resource for researchers studying the immune response to SARS-CoV-2, is where the repertoires were released. A de-identified subject ID, COVID-19 status, age in years and sex were almost always included in the sample metadata. The samples were drawn from the first 160 participants of the ongoing ImmuneRACE study and from 1,254 subjects provided by 6 global collaborators. Subjects who had been exposed to COVID-19, were actively infected with it, or had recovered from it provided the deeply sampled blood TCRbeta repertoires that made up the dataset. Where HLA class I and class II types were available, the types were taken from metadata supplied by the sample provider, not from assay-based typing. The material from the prospective study consisted of cDNA or gDNA derived from T cells, B-cell-depleted T cells, or PBMCs.

In Seattle, one collaborating source enrolled patients while the infection was active and tracked those patients longitudinally over the course of disease. Whole blood was collected in K2EDTA tubes by collaborating institutions according to the institutions' own protocols. For TCRbeta analysis, collaborators shipped samples as frozen whole blood, isolated PBMCs, or DNA extracted from either of those sample types. This clone came up once. The antigen it binds to is not known. The input lacks base qualities; no much larger clone sits a single base away. Overall study outcomes, separate from this receptor: The quantity of clinical and demographic metadata differed by source and by participant and was supplied without curation.

The immunoSEQ Assay, a bias-controlled multiplex PCR, was used to amplify TCRbeta CDR3 regions from genomic DNA. As for the original processing: Within the assay, amplification of reference gene primers was used to estimate how many nucleated cells each sample contained. To quantify the absolute abundance of each unique TCRbeta CDR3 rearrangement, sequence reads were collapsed and filtered. For each sample, productive Simpson clonality was calculated by taking the square root of Simpson's diversity index across productive rearrangements. Not all clones reach the TCRdb copy of this immuneACCESS table, which keeps in-frame sequences only. Checked studies attribute under half of the gap to unresolved V genes and leave the rest unexplained. Clone size and the V and J calls come from that table; the DNA yielded D and trimming. The sample data list 84,000 or so clones, and under 80% of these were observed just once. The biggest ten clones account for approximately 40% of the sample.

Trimming takes 4 bases from V and 0 bases from J, and the germline ends sit 8 bases apart. CDR1 is given as SGHNT and CDR2 as YYREEE, both from the germline V gene (reference sequence). CDR3 length: 13 amino acids, cysteine to phenylalanine. Kept here is only the CDR3 DNA, which spans 39 bases and is read in frame from base 1. The origin of this receptor is a man aged 55 to 69 with COVID-19, enrolled during active disease. The sample comprised peripheral blood. Recombination joined TRBV5-4 with TRBJ2-7; no D gene can be assigned with confidence. The DNA is as follows: TGTGCCAGCAGCCTCCGAGCCTCCTACGAGCAGTACTTC. Translated, it gives CASSLRASYEQYF.